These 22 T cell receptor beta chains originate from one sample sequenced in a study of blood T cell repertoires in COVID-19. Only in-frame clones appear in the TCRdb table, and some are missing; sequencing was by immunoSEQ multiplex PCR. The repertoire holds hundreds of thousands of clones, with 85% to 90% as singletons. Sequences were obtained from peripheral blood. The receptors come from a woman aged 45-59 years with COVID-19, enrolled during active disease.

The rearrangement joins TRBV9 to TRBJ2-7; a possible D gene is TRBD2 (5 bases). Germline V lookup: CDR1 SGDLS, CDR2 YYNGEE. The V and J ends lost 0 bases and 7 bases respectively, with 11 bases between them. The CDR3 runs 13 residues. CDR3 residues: CASSVGAEREQYF. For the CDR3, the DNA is TGTGCCAGCAGCGTAGGAGCGGAGCGGGAGCAGTACTTC.

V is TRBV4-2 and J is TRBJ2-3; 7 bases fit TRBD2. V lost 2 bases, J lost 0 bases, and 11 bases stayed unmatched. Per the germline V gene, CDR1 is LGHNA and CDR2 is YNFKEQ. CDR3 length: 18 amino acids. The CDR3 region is CASSQSYYGGTSTDTQYF. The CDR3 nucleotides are TGTGCCAGCAGCCAATCCTACTACGGGGGGACTAGCACAGATACGCAGTATTTT.

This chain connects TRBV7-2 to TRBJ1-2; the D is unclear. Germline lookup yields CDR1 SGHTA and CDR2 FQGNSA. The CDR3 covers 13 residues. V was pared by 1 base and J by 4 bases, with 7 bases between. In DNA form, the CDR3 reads TGTGCCAGCAGCTTAGAGGAGGGCTATGGCTACACCTTC. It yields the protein CASSLEEGYGYTF. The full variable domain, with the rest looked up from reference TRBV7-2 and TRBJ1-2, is GAGVSQSPSNKVTEKGKDVELRCDPISGHTALYWYRQSLGQGLEFLIYFQGNSAPDKSGLPSDRFSAERTGGSVSTLTIQRTQQEDSAVYLCASSLEEGYGYTFGSGTRLTVV.

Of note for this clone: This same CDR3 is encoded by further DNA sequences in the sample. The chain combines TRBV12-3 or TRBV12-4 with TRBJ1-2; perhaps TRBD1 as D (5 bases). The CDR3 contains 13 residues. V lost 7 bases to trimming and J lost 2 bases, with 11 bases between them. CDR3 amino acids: CASTSGGNYGYTF. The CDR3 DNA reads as TGTGCCAGCACCTCGGGGGGGAACTATGGCTACACCTTC.

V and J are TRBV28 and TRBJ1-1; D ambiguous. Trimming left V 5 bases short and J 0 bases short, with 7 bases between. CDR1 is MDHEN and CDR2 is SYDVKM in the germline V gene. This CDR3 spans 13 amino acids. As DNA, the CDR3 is TGTGCCAGCAGTCCCCTTTTGAACACTGAAGCTTTCTTT. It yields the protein CASSPLLNTEAFF.

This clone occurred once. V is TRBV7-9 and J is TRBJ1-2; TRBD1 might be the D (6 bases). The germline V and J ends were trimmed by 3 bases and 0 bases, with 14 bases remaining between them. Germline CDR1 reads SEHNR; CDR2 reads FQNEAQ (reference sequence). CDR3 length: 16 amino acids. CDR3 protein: CASSLSGVPSNYGYTF. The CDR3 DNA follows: TGTGCCAGCAGCTTGTCAGGGGTACCTTCTAACTATGGCTACACCTTC. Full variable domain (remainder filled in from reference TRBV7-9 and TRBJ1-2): DTGVSQNPRHKITKRGQNVTFRCDPISEHNRLYWYRQTLGQGPEFLTYFQNEAQLEKSRLLSDRFSAERPKGSFSTLEIQRTEQGDSAMYLCASSLSGVPSNYGYTFGSGTRLTVV.

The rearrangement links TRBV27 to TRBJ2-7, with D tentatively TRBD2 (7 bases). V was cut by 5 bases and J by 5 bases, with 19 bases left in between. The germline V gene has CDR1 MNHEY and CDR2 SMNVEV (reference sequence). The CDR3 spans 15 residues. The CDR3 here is CASSPLWRGRDEQYF. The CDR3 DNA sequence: TGTGCCAGCAGTCCGCTGTGGCGGGGGCGAGACGAGCAGTACTTC.

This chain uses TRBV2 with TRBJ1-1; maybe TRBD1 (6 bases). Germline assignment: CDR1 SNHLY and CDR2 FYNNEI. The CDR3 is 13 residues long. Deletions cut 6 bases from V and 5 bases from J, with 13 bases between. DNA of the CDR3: TGTGCCAGCAGCTTGGAGGGGGGGACTGAAGCTTTCTTT. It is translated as CASSLEGGTEAFF.

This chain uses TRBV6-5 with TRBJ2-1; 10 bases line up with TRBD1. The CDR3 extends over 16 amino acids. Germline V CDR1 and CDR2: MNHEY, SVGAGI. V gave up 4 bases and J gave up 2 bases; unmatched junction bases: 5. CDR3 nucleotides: TGTGCCAGCAGTTTCGGACAGGGGGTACCCTACAATGAGCAGTTCTTC. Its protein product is CASSFGQGVPYNEQFF.

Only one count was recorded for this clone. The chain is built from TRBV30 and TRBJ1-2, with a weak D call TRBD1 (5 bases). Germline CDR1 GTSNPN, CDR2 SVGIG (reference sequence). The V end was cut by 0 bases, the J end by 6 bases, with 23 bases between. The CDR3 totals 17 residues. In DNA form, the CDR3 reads TGTGCCTGGAGTGTACTTTCCATGCTGGGGGGAGGGCATGGCTACACCTTC. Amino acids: CAWSVLSMLGGGHGYTF.

CDR3 sequence reads: CASSLSGRQPQHF. The CDR3, as DNA: TGTGCCAGCAGTTTGTCGGGGAGACAGCCCCAGCATTTT. This rearrangement joins TRBV27 to TRBJ1-5, with D hard to call. Germline V gives CDR1 MNHEY, CDR2 SMNVEV (reference sequence). Trimming shortened V by 3 bases and J by 7 bases, and 10 bases separated the two germline ends. CDR3 length equals 13 residues.

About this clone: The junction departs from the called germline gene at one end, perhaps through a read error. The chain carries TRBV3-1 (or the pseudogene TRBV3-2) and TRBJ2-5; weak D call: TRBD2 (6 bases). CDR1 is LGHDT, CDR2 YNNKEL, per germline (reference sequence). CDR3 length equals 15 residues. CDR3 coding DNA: TGTGCCAGCACCCAGCGGCGGGGCCCGGGAGAGACCCAGCACTTC. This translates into CASTQRRGPGETQHF.

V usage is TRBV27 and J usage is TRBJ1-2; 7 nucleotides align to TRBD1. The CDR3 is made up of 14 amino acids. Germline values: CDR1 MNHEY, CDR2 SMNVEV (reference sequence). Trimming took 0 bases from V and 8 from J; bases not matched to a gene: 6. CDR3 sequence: CASSLSGQLSGYTF. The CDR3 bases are TGTGCCAGCAGTTTATCGGGACAGCTCTCAGGCTACACCTTC.

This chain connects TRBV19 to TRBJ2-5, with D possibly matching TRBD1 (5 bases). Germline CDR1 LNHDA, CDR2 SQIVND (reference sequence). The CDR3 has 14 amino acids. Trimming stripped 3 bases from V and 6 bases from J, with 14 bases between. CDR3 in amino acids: CASSIQGVRQTQYF. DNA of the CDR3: TGTGCCAGTAGTATCCAGGGCGTGAGACAGACCCAGTACTTC.

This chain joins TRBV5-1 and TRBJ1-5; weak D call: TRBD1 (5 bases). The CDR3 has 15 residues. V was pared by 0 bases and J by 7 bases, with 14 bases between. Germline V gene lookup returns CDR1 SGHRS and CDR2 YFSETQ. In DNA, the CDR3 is TGCGCCAGCAGCTTGGACGGGGGAATGGGACAGCCCCAGCATTTT. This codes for CASSLDGGMGQPQHF.

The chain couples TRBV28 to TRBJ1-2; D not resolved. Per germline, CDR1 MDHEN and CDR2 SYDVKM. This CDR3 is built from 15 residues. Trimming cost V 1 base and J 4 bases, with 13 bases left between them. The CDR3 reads CASSLLSDIAYGYTF. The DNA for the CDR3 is TGTGCCAGCAGTTTATTATCCGACATCGCCTATGGCTACACCTTC.

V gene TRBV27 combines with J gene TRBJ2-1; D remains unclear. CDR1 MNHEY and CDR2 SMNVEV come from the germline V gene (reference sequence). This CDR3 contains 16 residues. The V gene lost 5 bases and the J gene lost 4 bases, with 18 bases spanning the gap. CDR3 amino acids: CASSTLYRALYNEQFF. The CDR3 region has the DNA TGTGCCAGCAGTACCCTATACAGAGCCCTATACAATGAGCAGTTCTTC.

The CDR3 is CSVGTGSNEAFF. CDR3 DNA sequence: TGCAGCGTTGGGACAGGGTCAAATGAAGCTTTCTTT. The chain has TRBV29-1 and TRBJ1-1; 8 bases align to TRBD1. The J segment lost 7 bases and the V segment lost 4 bases, leaving 5 bases of the junction unmatched. CDR1 is SQVTM, CDR2 ANQGSEA, per germline. The CDR3 is 12 amino acids. The full variable domain, its missing parts supplied by reference TRBV29-1 and TRBJ1-1, is SAVISQKPSRDICQRGTSLTIQCQVDSQVTMMFWYRQQPGQSLTLIATANQGSEATYESGFVIDKFPISRPNLTFSTLTVSNMSPEDSSIYLCSVGTGSNEAFFGQGTRLTVV.

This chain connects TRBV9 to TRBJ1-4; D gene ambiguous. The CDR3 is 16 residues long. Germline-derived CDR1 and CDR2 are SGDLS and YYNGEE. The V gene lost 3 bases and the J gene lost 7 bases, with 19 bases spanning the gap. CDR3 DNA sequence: TGTGCCAGCAGCGCCGAATGGGAGTCACCGGGTGAAAAACTGTTTTTT. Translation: CASSAEWESPGEKLFF.

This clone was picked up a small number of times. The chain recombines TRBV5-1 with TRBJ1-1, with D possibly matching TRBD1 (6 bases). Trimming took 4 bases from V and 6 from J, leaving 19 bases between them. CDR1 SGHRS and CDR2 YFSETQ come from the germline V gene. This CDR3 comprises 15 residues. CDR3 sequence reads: CASSPGGAGRSEAFF. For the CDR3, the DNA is TGCGCCAGCAGCCCCGGGGGGGCGGGAAGATCTGAAGCTTTCTTT.

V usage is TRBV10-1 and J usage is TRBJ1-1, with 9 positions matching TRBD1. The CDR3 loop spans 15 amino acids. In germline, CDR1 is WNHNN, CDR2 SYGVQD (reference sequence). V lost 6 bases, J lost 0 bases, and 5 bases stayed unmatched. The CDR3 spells CASREQGALNTEAFF. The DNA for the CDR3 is TGCGCCAGCAGGGAACAGGGGGCTCTGAACACTGAAGCTTTCTTT.

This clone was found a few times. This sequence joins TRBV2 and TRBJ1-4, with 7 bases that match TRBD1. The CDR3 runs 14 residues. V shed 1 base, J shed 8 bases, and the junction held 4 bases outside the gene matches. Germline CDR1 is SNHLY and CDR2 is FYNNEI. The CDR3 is CASSEGDSLEKLFF. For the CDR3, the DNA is TGTGCCAGCAGTGAAGGGGACAGCTTAGAAAAACTGTTTTTT.